This T cell receptor (beta chain) was retrieved from a study of early stage breast cancer tumors. About the study: Around 9.8-fold was the mean read coverage per sample. Study-level points and caveats: Blood repertoires resembled normal breast more than tumor. Enriched TCRB sequences shared across patients were mostly commonly generated sequences.

Germline V lookup: CDR1 GTSNPN, CDR2 SVGIG (reference sequence). The CDR3 covers 11 residues. Repertoires were generated with immunoSEQ multiplex PCR, while TCRdb's copy carries only in-frame clones and drops some. Of approximately 54,000 clones listed, around 78% are singletons. In the case of this clone: The antigen is unknown.

This clonotype originated in a person in their 40s with breast cancer. The material sequenced was blood. This rearrangement joins TRBV30 to TRBJ2-5; D remains unclear. The better agreement between TRBJ2-7 and the DNA end casts doubt on the J call. The chain's CDR3 is CAWSGLGEQYF. The CDR3 coding sequence is TGTGCCTGGAGTGGTCTTGGCGAGCAGTACTTC.